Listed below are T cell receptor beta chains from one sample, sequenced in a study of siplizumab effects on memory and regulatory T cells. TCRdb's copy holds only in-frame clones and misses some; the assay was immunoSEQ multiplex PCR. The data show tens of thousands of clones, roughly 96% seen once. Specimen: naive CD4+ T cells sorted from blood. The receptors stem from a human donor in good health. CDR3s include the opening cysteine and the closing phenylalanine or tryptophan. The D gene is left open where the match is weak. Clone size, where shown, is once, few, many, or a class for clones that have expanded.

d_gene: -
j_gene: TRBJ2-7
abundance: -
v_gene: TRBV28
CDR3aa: CASRVDRTVKNEQYF
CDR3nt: TGTGCCAGCAGAGTTGACAGGACGGTCAAGAACGAGCAGTACTTC

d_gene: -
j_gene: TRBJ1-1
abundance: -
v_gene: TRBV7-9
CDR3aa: CASSPGEEGTEAFF
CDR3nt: TGTGCCAGCAGCCCGGGTGAGGAGGGAACTGAAGCTTTCTTT

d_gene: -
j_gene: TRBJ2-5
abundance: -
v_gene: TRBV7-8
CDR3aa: CASSLAWDGKTQYF
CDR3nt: TGTGCCAGCAGCTTAGCTTGGGATGGGAAGACCCAGTACTTC

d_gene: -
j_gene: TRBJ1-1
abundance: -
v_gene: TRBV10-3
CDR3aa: CAISESRGGGANTEAFF
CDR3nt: TGTGCCATCAGTGAGTCGCGGGGAGGGGGAGCTAACACTGAAGCTTTCTTT

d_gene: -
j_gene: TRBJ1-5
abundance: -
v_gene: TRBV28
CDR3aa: CASRAGLINQPQHF
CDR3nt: TGTGCCAGCAGGGCAGGACTGATCAATCAGCCCCAGCATTTT

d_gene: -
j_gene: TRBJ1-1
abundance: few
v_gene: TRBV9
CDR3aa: CASSVVGGLDTEAFF
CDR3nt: TGTGCCAGCAGCGTAGTAGGGGGATTGGACACTGAAGCTTTCTTT

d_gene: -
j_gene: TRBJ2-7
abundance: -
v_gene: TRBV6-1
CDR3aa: CASDKEPGGYEQYF
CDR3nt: TGTGCCAGCGATAAGGAACCCGGGGGCTACGAGCAGTACTTC

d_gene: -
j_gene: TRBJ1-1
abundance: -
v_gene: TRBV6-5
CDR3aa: CASSYSSRATEAFF
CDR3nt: TGTGCCAGCAGTTACTCGAGTAGGGCCACTGAAGCTTTCTTT

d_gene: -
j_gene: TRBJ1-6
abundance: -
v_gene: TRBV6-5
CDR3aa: CASSFGYNSPLHF
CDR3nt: TGTGCCAGCAGCTTCGGTTATAATTCACCCCTCCACTTT

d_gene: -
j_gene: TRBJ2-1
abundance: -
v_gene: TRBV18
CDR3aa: CASSPPQGRIYNEQFF
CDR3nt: TGTGCCAGCTCACCACCCCAGGGGAGGATCTACAATGAGCAGTTCTTC

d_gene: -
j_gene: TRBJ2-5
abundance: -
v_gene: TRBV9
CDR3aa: CASSNLEGTQYF
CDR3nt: TGTGCCAGCAGCAACCTTGAGGGGACCCAGTACTTC

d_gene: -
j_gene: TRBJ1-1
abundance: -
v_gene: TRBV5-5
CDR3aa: CASSLGRDKANTEAFF
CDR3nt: TGTGCCAGCAGCTTGGGTAGGGATAAGGCAAACACTGAAGCTTTCTTT

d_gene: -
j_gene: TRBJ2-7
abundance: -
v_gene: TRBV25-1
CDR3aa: CASSDKAASSYEQYF
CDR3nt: TGTGCCAGCAGTGATAAAGCAGCTAGCTCCTACGAGCAGTACTTC

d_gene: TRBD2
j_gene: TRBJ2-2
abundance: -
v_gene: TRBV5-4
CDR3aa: CASSLEASGGTGELFF
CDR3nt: TGTGCCAGCAGCTTGGAGGCTAGCGGGGGGACCGGGGAGCTGTTTTTT

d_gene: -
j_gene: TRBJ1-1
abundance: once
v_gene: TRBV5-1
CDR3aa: CASSLEDSTEAFF
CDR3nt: TGCGCCAGCAGCTTGGAGGACAGCACTGAAGCTTTCTTT

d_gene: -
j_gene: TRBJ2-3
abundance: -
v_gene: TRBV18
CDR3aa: CASSHTDTQYF
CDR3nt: TGTGCCAGCTCACACACAGATACGCAGTATTTT

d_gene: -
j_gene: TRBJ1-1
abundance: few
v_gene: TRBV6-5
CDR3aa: CASRLNQGREAFF
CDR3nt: TGTGCCAGCAGACTCAACCAAGGGAGGGAAGCTTTCTTT

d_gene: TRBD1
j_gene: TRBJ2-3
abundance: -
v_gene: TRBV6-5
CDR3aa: CASSSTGTGRADTQYF
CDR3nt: TGTGCCAGCAGTTCCACCGGGACAGGGAGGGCAGATACGCAGTATTTT

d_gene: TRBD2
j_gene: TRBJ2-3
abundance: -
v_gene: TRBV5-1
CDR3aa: CASSRGLAGGVDTQYF
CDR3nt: TGCGCCAGCAGCCGCGGACTAGCGGGGGGGGTAGATACGCAGTATTTT

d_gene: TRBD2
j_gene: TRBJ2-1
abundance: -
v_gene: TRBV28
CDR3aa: CASSSAGEGYNEQFF
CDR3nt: TGTGCCAGCAGTTCCGCGGGGGAGGGGTACAATGAGCAGTTCTTC

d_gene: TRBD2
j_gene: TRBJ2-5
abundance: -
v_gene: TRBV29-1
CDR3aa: CSAGGGGETQYF
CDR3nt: TGCAGCGCCGGGGGGGGCGGAGAGACCCAGTACTTC

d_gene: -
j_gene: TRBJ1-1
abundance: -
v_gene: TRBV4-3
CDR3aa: CASSRGAGGKATEAFF
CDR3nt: TGCGCCAGCAGCCGAGGGGCTGGGGGCAAGGCCACTGAAGCTTTCTTT

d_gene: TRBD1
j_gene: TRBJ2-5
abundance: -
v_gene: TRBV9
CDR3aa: CASSYQGQSQETQYF
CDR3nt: TGTGCCAGCAGCTACCAGGGACAGAGCCAAGAGACCCAGTACTTC

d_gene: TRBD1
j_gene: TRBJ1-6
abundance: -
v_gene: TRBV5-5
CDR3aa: CASSKTGIPDSPLHF
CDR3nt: TGTGCCAGCAGCAAGACAGGGATCCCGGATTCACCCCTCCACTTT

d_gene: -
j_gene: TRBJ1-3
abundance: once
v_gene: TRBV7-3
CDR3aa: CASSPGSGNTIYF
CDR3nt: TGTGCCAGCAGCCCAGGCTCTGGAAACACCATATATTTT

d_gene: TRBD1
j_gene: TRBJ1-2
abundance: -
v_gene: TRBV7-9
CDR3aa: CASSLRQGEDGYTF
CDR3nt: TGTGCCAGCAGCTTAAGACAGGGGGAGGATGGCTACACCTTC

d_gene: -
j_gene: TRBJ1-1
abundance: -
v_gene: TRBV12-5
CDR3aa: CASGLVGGTEAFF
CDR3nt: TGTGCTAGTGGTTTGGTAGGGGGCACTGAAGCTTTCTTT

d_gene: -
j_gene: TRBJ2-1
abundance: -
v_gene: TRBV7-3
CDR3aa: CASSTNPGARSSYNEQFF
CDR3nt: TGTGCCAGCAGCACAAATCCCGGGGCCAGGAGCTCCTACAATGAGCAGTTCTTC

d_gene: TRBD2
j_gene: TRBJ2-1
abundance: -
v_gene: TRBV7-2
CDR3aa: CASSGRGTRYEQFF
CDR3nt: TGTGCCAGCAGCGGCCGCGGGACTAGGTATGAGCAGTTCTTC

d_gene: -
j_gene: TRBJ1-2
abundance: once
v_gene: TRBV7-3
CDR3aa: CASSSSGGGYGYTF
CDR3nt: TGTGCCAGCAGCTCCTCAGGAGGCGGCTATGGCTACACCTTC

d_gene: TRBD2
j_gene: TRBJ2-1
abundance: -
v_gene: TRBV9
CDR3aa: CASSVEAGGTYNEQFF
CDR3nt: TGTGCCAGCAGCGTAGAGGCGGGGGGGACCTACAATGAGCAGTTCTTC

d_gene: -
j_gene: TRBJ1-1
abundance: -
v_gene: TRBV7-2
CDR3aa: CASSLEAGMNTEAFF
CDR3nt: TGTGCCAGCAGCTTAGAGGCAGGGATGAACACTGAAGCTTTCTTT

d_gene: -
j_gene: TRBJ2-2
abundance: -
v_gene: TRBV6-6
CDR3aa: CASNKGAGTGELFF
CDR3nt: TGTGCCAGCAATAAGGGGGCGGGAACCGGGGAGCTGTTTTTT

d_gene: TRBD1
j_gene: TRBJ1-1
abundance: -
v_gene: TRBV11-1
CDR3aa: CASSFRSGTGLLYTEAFF
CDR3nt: TGTGCCAGCAGCTTCCGATCCGGGACAGGGCTTCTTTACACTGAAGCTTTCTTT

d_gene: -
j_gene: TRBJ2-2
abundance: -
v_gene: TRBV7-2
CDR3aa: CASSLLGQNTGELFF
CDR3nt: TGTGCCAGCAGCTTGCTCGGACAGAACACCGGGGAGCTGTTTTTT

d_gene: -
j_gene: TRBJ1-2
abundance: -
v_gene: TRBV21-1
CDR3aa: CASTNTGQGLTNYGYTF
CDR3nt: TGTGCCAGCACCAATACTGGACAGGGATTGACTAACTATGGCTACACCTTC

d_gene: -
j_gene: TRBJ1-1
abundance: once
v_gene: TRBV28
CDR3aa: CASSPWTVTNTEAFF
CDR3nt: TGTGCCAGCAGTCCGTGGACAGTAACAAACACTGAAGCTTTCTTT

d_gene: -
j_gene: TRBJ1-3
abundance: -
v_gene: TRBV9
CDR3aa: CASSVGPSGNTIYF
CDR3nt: TGTGCCAGCAGCGTTGGGCCCTCTGGAAACACCATATATTTT

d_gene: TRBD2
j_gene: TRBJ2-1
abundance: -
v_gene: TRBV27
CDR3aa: CASSLGPGLAGAYNEQFF
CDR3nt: TGTGCCAGCAGCCTGGGGCCGGGACTAGCGGGGGCCTACAATGAGCAGTTCTTC

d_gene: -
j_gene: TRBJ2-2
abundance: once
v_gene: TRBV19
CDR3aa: CASSTPPGELFF
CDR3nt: TGTGCCAGTAGTACCCCTCCCGGGGAGCTGTTTTTT

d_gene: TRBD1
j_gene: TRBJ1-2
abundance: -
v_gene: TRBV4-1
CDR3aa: CASSHRTGRDYGYTF
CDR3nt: TGCGCCAGCAGCCACCGGACAGGGAGAGACTATGGCTACACCTTC

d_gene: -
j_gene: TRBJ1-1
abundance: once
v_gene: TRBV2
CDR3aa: CASSQTRQVLGQAFF
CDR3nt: TGTGCCAGCAGTCAAACCCGACAGGTTCTCGGGCAAGCTTTCTTT

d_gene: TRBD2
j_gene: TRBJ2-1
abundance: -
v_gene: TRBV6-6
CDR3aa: CASSYPERGGRGEQFF
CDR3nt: TGTGCCAGCAGTTACCCGGAGCGGGGGGGCCGGGGTGAGCAGTTCTTC

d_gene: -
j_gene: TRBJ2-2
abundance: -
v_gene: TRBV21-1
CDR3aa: CASSKAQGPNTGELFF
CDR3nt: TGTGCCAGCAGCAAAGCGCAGGGTCCGAACACCGGGGAGCTGTTTTTT

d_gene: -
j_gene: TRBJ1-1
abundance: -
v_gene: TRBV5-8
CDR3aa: CASSIGDVDTEAFF
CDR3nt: TGTGCCAGCAGCATTGGGGACGTGGACACTGAAGCTTTCTTT

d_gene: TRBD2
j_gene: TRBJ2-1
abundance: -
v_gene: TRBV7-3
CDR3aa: CASSLEAWGAGEQFF
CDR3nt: TGTGCCAGCAGCTTAGAAGCGTGGGGAGCGGGGGAGCAGTTCTTC

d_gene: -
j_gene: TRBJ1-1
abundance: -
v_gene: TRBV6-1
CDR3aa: CASRARDMATEAFF
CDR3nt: TGTGCCAGCAGAGCCCGGGACATGGCCACTGAAGCTTTCTTT

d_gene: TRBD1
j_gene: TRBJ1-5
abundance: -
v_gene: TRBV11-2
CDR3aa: CASSSRQGGKGNQPQHF
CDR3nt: TGTGCCAGCAGCTCCAGACAGGGAGGGAAAGGCAATCAGCCCCAGCATTTT

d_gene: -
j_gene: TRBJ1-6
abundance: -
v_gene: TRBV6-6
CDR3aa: CASSAWGNSPLHF
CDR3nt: TGTGCCAGCAGTGCATGGGGAAATTCACCCCTCCACTTT

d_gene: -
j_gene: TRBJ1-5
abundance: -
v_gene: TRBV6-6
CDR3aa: CASSYSGGRGQPQHF
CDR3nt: TGTGCCAGCAGTTACTCCGGCGGCCGGGGCCAGCCCCAGCATTTT

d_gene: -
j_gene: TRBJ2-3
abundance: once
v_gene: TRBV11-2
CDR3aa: CASSPGLAGDTQYF
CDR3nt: TGTGCCAGCAGCCCCGGTCTGGCGGGAGATACGCAGTATTTT

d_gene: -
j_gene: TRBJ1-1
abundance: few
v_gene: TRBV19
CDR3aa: CASTAGAGVNTEAFF
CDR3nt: TGTGCCAGTACAGCCGGGGCAGGGGTGAACACTGAAGCTTTCTTT

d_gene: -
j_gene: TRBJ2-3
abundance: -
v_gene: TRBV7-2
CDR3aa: CASSLGLSTDTQYF
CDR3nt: TGTGCCAGCAGCCTCGGACTAAGCACAGATACGCAGTATTTT

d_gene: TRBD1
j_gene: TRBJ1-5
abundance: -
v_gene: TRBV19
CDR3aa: CASSLNLPGQGDGRGNQPQHF
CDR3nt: TGTGCCAGTAGCCTAAACCTCCCGGGACAGGGGGACGGCAGGGGAAATCAGCCCCAGCATTTT